This T cell receptor (beta chain) was obtained from a study of CD8 T cells in Susac syndrome. The V end was cut by 2 bases, the J end by 5 bases, with 9 bases between. This CDR3 is 14 amino acids long. Germline CDR1 reads SGHDN; CDR2 reads FVKESK. CD8+ and CD4+ T cells circulating in blood were sequenced for TCR beta. The authors reverse transcribed 0.5 to 1 ug RNA with random hexamers. TCR beta CDR3 was amplified by immunoSEQ covering 54 Vbeta and 13 Jbeta. TCRdb fed the immunoSEQ multiplex PCR reads into MiXCR, producing one record per CDR3 protein. The data show about 180,000 distinct CDR3 sequences, with 85% to 95% seen just once and about 0.16% held by the top ten.

Sequencing was done on a sample of CD8+ T cells from PBMCs. V and J are TRBV14 and TRBJ2-2; D is ambiguous. This TCR derives from a human donor with multiple sclerosis. CDR3: CASSQLSLTGELFF. As DNA, the CDR3 is TGTGCCAGCAGCCAATTATCACTTACCGGGGAGCTGTTTTTT.